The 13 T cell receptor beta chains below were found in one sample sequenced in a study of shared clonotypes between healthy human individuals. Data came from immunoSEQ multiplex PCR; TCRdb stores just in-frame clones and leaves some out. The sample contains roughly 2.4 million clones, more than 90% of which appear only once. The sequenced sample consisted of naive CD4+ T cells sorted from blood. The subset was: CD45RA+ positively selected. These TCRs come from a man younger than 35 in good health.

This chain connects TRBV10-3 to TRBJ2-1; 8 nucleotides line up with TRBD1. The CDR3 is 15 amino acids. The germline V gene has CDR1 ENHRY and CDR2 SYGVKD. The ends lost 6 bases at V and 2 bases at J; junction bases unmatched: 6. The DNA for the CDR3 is TGTGCCATCAGGGAAGACAGGGGCACCTACAATGAGCAGTTCTTC. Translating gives CAIREDRGTYNEQFF.

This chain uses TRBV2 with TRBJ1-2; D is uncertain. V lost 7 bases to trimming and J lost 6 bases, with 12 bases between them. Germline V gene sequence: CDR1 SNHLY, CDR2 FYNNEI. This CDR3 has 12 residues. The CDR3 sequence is CASNILGNGYTF. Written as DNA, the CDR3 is TGTGCCAGCAATATACTAGGGAATGGCTACACCTTC.

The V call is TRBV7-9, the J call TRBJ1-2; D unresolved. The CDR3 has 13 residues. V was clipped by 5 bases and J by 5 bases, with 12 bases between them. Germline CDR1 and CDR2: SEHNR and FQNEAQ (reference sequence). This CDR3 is CASSVGSSYGYTF. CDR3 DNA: TGTGCCAGCAGCGTCGGGAGTAGTTATGGCTACACCTTC.

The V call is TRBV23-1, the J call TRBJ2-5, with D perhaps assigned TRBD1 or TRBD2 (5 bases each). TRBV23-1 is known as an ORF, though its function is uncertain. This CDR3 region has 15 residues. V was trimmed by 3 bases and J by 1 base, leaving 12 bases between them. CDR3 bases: TGCGCCAGCAGTCATATCCTGAGGGGCCAAGAGACCCAGTACTTC. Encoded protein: CASSHILRGQETQYF.

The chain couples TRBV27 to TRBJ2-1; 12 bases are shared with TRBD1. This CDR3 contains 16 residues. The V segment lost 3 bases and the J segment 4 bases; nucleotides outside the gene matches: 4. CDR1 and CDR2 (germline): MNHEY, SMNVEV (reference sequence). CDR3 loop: CASSFLGQGAYNEQFF. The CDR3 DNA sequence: TGTGCCAGCAGTTTCCTGGGACAGGGGGCGTACAATGAGCAGTTCTTC.

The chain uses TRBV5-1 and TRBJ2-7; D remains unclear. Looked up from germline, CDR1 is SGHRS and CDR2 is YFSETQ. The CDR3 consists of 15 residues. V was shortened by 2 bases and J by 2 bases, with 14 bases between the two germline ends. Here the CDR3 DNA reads TGCGCCAGCAGCTTAGAGGATCGAACACCCTACGAGCAGTACTTC. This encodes CASSLEDRTPYEQYF.

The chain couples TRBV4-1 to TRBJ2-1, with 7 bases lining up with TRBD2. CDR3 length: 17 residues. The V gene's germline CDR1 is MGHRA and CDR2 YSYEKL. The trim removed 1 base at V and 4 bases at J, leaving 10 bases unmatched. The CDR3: CASSQVEAAGSYNEQFF. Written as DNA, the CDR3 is TGCGCCAGCAGCCAAGTAGAGGCAGCGGGATCTTACAATGAGCAGTTCTTC.

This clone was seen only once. The CDR3 bases are TGTGCCAGCAGCTTCCGGGCTAAAGTCCCCACAGATACGCAGTATTTT. This codes for CASSFRAKVPTDTQYF. The J gene is TRBJ2-3, the V gene TRBV7-8; D remains unclear. This CDR3 region has 16 residues. Germline-derived CDR1 and CDR2 are SGHVS and FQNEAQ. V was shortened by 3 bases and J by 2 bases, with 15 bases between the two germline ends.

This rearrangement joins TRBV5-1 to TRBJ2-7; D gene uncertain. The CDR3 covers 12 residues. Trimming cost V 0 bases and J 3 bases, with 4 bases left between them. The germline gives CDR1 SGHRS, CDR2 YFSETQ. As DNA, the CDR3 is TGCGCCAGCAGCTTGGATCACTACGAGCAGTACTTC. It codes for CASSLDHYEQYF. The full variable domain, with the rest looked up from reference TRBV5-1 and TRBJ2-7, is KAGVTQTPRYLIKTRGQQVTLSCSPISGHRSVSWYQQTPGQGLQFLFEYFSETQRNKGNFPGRFSGRQFSNSRSEMNVSTLELGDSALYLCASSLDHYEQYFGPGTRLTVT.

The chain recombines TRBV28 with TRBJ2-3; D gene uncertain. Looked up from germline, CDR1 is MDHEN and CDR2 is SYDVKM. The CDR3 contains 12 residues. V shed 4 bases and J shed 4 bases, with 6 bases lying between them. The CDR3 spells CASSSNSDTQYF. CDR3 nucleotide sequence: TGTGCCAGCAGTTCCAACTCAGATACGCAGTATTTT.

The CDR3 here is CASTRREGRSTQYF. The CDR3 nucleotides are TGTGCCAGCACCCGACGGGAGGGCCGTAGTACGCAGTATTTT. The V and J genes are TRBV7-9 and TRBJ2-3; 8 nucleotides match TRBD2. Per germline, CDR1 SEHNR and CDR2 FQNEAQ (reference sequence). V gave up 7 bases and J gave up 8 bases; unmatched junction bases: 11. The CDR3 contains 14 residues.

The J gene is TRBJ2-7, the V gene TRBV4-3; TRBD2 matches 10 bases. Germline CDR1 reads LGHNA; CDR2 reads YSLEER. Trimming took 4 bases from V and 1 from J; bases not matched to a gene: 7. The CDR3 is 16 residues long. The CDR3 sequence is CASSRSWTSGSYEQYF. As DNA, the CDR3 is TGCGCCAGCAGCCGATCCTGGACTAGCGGATCCTACGAGCAGTACTTC.

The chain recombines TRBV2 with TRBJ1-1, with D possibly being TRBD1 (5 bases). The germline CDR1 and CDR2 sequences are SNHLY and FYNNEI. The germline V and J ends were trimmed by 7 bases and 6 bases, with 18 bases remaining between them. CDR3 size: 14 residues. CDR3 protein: CASKVGGKSSEAFF. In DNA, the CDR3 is TGTGCCAGCAAGGTGGGGGGGAAATCTTCTGAAGCTTTCTTT.